This T cell receptor (beta chain) was recovered during a study of cytomegalovirus exposure and HLA in healthy donors. There are 15 residues in the CDR3. The germline V and J ends were trimmed by 4 bases and 2 bases, with 12 bases remaining between them. Germline CDR1 is SNHLY and CDR2 is FYNNEI. On this clone itself: Its antigen is currently unknown.

Vbeta (60) and Jbeta (13) primers were used in the PCR. Authors' processing steps: A later analysis counted around 74 million unique TCR beta chains, 9.5 million to 12 million shared. Libraries were prepared by immunoSEQ multiplex PCR; TCRdb keeps only in-frame clonotypes and omits some of them. V and J calls plus clone size are reproduced from that table; the DNA served to infer D and trimming. Among approximately 210,000 clones listed, over 75% were seen once. Regarding the study as a whole: When presence/absence was analysed, sequencing depth was taken to be roughly uniform across donors. As a later analysis showed, a missense DCLRE1C variant was linked to trimming of TCR beta V- and J-genes.

This chain links TRBV2 with TRBJ1-5, with D perhaps matching TRBD1 (5 bases). This receptor was taken from a woman in her fifties or sixties in good health and CMV-seropositive. Sample: PBMCs. CDR3 bases: TGTGCCAGCAGTGCGGAGGGGTCTGGCAATCAGCCCCAGCATTTT. Its translation is CASSAEGSGNQPQHF.